These T cell receptor beta chains were read from a single sample in a study of cytomegalovirus exposure and HLA in healthy donors. Using immunoSEQ multiplex PCR, the repertoire was profiled, and TCRdb retains in-frame clones only, with some absent. This table has around 150,000 clones, around 90% appearing once. Sequencing used PBMCs. The receptors come from a woman aged 30 to 39 in good health and CMV-seronegative. The CDR3 runs from the conserved cysteine through the conserved F or W. Clone size is shown for a subset of rows, as once, few, many or a class of expanded clone.

TRBV27,few,TRBJ1-1,CASRGQGGTEAFF
TRBV5-4,NA,TRBJ2-3,CASSWGDSSQYF
TRBV28,NA,TRBJ1-2,CASSLIRTGGQGYTF
TRBV18,NA,TRBJ1-2,CASSSMSQGYGYTF
TRBV30,few,TRBJ1-1,CAWSQQLNTEAFF
TRBV28,NA,TRBJ2-1,CASSPTGLAGVIYNEQFF
TRBV28,once,TRBJ2-3,CASSFSGSTDTQYF
TRBV25-1,NA,TRBJ1-2,CASSESGVGGPGYGYTF
TRBV5-4,NA,TRBJ1-1,CASSTDRAVNTEAFF
TRBV6-6,NA,TRBJ2-1,CASRAQGYNEQFF
TRBV20-1,NA,TRBJ2-3,CSAREERTQYF
TRBV5-4,NA,TRBJ2-1,CASSSITGSGQRGFF
TRBV4-3,few,TRBJ1-3,CASSKGPSTIGDTIYF
TRBV19,NA,TRBJ2-1,CASSMRDSPPSSYNEQFF
TRBV5-6,NA,TRBJ1-1,CASRPLRYPTEAFF
TRBV5-6,NA,TRBJ1-1,CASSNRQDRPEAFF
TRBV7-9,NA,TRBJ2-3,CASSLGTRGTDTQYF
TRBV6-4,NA,TRBJ1-1,CASSAKQNTEAFF
TRBV5-1,NA,TRBJ1-1,CASSPRGHPSMNTEAFF
TRBV7-2,NA,TRBJ1-2,CASSLGTAYGYTF
TRBV6-5,NA,TRBJ1-2,CASSRAGGASGYTF
TRBV15,NA,TRBJ1-2,CATSRASPGHYGYTF
TRBV11-2,NA,NA,CASSNRQASSYEQYF
TRBV10-1,NA,TRBJ2-1,CASGLVPAGFQFF
TRBV5-1,NA,TRBJ2-7,CASSLGSAGGHYEQYF
TRBV27,NA,TRBJ1-1,CASTPQFIWVILVEAFF
TRBV29-1,NA,TRBJ2-3,CSVPKGSGVGDTQYF
TRBV18,NA,TRBJ2-7,CASSPNGRVHEQYF
TRBV6-5,NA,TRBJ2-3,CASSYGQGDTQYF
TRBV6-1,NA,TRBJ1-2,CASTQGFYGYTF
TRBV11-2,NA,TRBJ2-1,CASSPGLAGEYNEQFF
TRBV6-1,NA,TRBJ2-3,CASRYQGQSTDTQYF
TRBV6-4,NA,TRBJ1-1,CASSFFPIGRGNTEAFF
TRBV5-1,NA,TRBJ2-3,CASTWGAPTDTQYF
TRBV6-5,NA,TRBJ1-2,CASRRQGRLYGYTF
TRBV7-9,NA,TRBJ2-7,CASSQGGGTYEQYF
TRBV19,NA,TRBJ2-7,CASRFSGSSYEQYF
TRBV29-1,NA,TRBJ1-5,CSASQGTNQPQHF
TRBV2,NA,TRBJ2-7,CASRYGTETYEQYF
TRBV7-8,NA,TRBJ1-2,CASSTRDSNPTGYTF
TRBV9,NA,TRBJ2-7,CASGGLNFPYEQYF
TRBV23-1,NA,TRBJ1-5,CASSRQRLNQPQHF
TRBV5-4,NA,NA,CASSPEPWNYEQYF